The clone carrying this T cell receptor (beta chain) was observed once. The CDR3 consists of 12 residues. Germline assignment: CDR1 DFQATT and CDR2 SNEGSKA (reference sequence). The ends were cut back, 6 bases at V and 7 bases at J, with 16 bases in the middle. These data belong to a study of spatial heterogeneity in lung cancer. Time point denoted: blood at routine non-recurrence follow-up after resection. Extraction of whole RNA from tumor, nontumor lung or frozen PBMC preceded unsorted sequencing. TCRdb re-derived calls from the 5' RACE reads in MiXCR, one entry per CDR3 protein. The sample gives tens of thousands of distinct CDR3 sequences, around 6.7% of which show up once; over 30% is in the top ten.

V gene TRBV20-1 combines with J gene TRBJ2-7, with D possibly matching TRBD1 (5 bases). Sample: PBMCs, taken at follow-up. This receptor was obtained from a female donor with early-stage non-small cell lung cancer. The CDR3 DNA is TGCAGTGCCAGTGCGAACCAGGGAGAGCAGTACTTC. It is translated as CSASANQGEQYF.